This TCR beta chain was documented in a study of cytomegalovirus exposure and HLA in healthy donors. Findings and caveats of the study: In all likelihood, a cluster of highly shared sequence variants was a sequencing artifact. Several V segments, TRBV6-2 and TRBV6-3 among them, could not be told apart and were dropped.

Concerning this clone itself: Antigen specificity is unknown.

This CDR3 contains 14 residues. The ends were cut back, 0 bases at V and 6 bases at J, with 12 bases in the middle. Germline V gene lookup returns CDR1 SQVTM and CDR2 ANQGSEA. A multiplex PCR was run with 60 Vbeta primers and 13 Jbeta primers. TCRdb's copy holds only in-frame clones and misses some; the assay was immunoSEQ multiplex PCR. The sample has 120,000 or so clones; about 71% are singletons. V gene TRBV29-1 combines with J gene TRBJ1-5, with D unclear. The sequence was collected from a woman aged 45 to 65 in good health and CMV-seronegative. Sequencing input: PBMCs. CDR3 sequence: CSVEEGGRGQPQHF. The DNA of the CDR3 is TGCAGCGTTGAAGAAGGAGGTCGGGGTCAGCCCCAGCATTTT.